This T cell receptor beta chain was retrieved from a study of blood T cell repertoires in COVID-19. Study overall: T cells, B-cell-depleted T cells, or PBMCs provided the cDNA or gDNA that served as material.

V shed 6 bases and J shed 4 bases, with 21 bases lying between them. Looked up from germline, CDR1 is MNHEY and CDR2 is SVGEGT. The CDR3 is made up of 16 amino acids. This clone was observed a single time. Per the authors' pipeline: Amplifying reference gene primers gave estimates of nucleated cell counts. This table comes from immunoSEQ multiplex PCR, and its TCRdb copy is limited to in-frame clones, with some not included. That table furnishes V, J and clone size, whereas the DNA furnished D and trimming. The table has under 250,000 clones, 83% seen once; the top ten hold 2% to 3%. The V gene is TRBV6-2 or TRBV6-3, the J gene TRBJ1-2; D perhaps matches TRBD1 (6 bases). This sequence originates from a woman aged 40 to 50 with active or convalescent COVID-19. What was sequenced was peripheral blood. The CDR3 protein is CASSLSRDIRSYGYTF. For the CDR3, the DNA is TGTGCCAGCAGCCTATCCCGGGACATTCGGTCCTATGGCTACACCTTC.